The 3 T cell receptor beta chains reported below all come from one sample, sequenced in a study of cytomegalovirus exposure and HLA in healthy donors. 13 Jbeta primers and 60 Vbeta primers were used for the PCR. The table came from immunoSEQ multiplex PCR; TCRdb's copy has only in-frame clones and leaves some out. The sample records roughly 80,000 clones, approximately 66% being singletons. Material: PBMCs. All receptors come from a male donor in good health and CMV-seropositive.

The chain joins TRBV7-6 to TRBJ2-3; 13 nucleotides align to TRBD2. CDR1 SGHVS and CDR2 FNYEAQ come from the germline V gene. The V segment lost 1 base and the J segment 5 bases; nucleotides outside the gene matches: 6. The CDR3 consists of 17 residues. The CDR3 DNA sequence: TGTGCCAGCAGCTTAGGCGGACTAGCGGGGGTCGGAGATACGCAGTATTTT. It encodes CASSLGGLAGVGDTQYF.

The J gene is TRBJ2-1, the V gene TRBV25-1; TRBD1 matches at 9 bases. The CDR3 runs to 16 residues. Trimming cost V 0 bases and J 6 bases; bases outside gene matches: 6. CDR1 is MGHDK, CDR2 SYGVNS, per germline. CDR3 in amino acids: CASSEYGGTGLNEQFF. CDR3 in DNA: TGTGCCAGCAGTGAATATGGCGGGACAGGGCTCAATGAGCAGTTCTTC.

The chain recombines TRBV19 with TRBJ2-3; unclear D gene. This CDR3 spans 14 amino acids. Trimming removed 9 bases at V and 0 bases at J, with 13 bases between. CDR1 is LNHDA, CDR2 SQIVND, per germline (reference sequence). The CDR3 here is CASTRSSSTDTQYF. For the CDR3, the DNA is TGTGCCAGCACGCGGAGTTCTAGCACAGATACGCAGTATTTT. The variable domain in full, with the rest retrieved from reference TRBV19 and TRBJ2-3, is DGGITQSPKYLFRKEGQNVTLSCEQNLNHDAMYWYRQDPGQGLRLIYYSQIVNDFQKGDIAEGYSVSREKKESFPLTVTSAQKNPTAFYLCASTRSSSTDTQYFGPGTRLTVL.